This note documents a single T cell receptor beta chain sequence. The CDR3 extends over 15 amino acids. The germline V and J ends were trimmed by 0 bases and 0 bases, with 9 bases remaining between them. Germline CDR1 and CDR2: SGHRS and YFSETQ. The data belong to a study of blood T cell repertoires in COVID-19. Overall study: Donors in the United States, Italy and Spain gave samples during acute or convalescent COVID-19.

Sequencing was performed with immunoSEQ multiplex PCR; in TCRdb, only in-frame clones are kept and a portion is missing. The table lists under 300,000 clones, approximately 82% of them singletons. The specimen was peripheral blood. The rearrangement uses TRBV5-1 and TRBJ1-1; D remains unclear. This TCR was recovered from a man between 25 and 39 years old who had recovered from COVID-19. As DNA, the CDR3 is TGCGCCAGCAGCTTGGACGTGGCGGTGAACACTGAAGCTTTCTTT. Translation: CASSLDVAVNTEAFF. Complete variable domain (other parts from reference TRBV5-1 and TRBJ1-1): KAGVTQTPRYLIKTRGQQVTLSCSPISGHRSVSWYQQTPGQGLQFLFEYFSETQRNKGNFPGRFSGRQFSNSRSEMNVSTLELGDSALYLCASSLDVAVNTEAFFGQGTRLTVV.